This TCR beta chain emerged from a study of blood T cell repertoires in COVID-19. The repertoire was sequenced with immunoSEQ multiplex PCR; TCRdb's copy has only in-frame clones and lacks some. The sample has tens of thousands of clones; around 77% are singletons. The CDR3 has 16 amino acids. Trimming removed 0 bases at V and 0 bases at J, with 12 bases between. Germline V lookup: CDR1 SGHRS, CDR2 YFSETQ. Sample: peripheral blood. The chain is built from TRBV5-1 and TRBJ1-1, with no clear D. This receptor was taken from a man between 65 and 79 years old with COVID-19, enrolled during active disease. CDR3 coding DNA: TGCGCCAGCAGCTTGGAGTTCGGGGAAATGAACACTGAAGCTTTCTTT. Protein: CASSLEFGEMNTEAFF.